The clone carrying this TCR beta chain turned up a few times. Its antigen remains unidentified. The data belong to a study of T cells in Graves' hyperthyroidism and ophthalmopathy. Overall study findings and caveats: Ophthalmopathy was told apart from stable hyperthyroidism by a 13 V-J model. Most clonotypes expanded in the thyroid (above 0.001) were also present in blood.

Researchers barred patients who had uncontrolled infection, other autoimmune disease, pregnancy or lactation. Amplification of TCR beta CDR3 regions used RNA as the template. In the first-round RT-PCR of the TCR CDR3, the HTBI primer set was used. From the multiplex PCR reads, TCRdb called clonotypes with MiXCR, one entry per CDR3 protein. Counted here are 500,000 to 650,000 distinct CDR3 sequences, about 46% occurring once; the ten biggest clones make up about two fifths. Trimming removed 4 bases from V and 7 bases from J, with 14 bases in between. The germline V gene has CDR1 SEHNR and CDR2 FQNEAQ (reference sequence). CDR3 size: 15 residues.

The sequenced sample consisted of peripheral blood or thyroid tissue (not recorded which). This TCR was sampled from an adult woman with Graves' disease, either hyperthyroidism or ophthalmopathy (not recorded which). The chain combines TRBV7-9 with TRBJ1-6, with TRBD1 as a possible D gene (6 bases). The CDR3 coding sequence is TGTGCCAGCAGCTCAATCCGACAGGCGAATTCACCCCTCCACTTT. As protein: CASSSIRQANSPLHF.